This TCR beta chain is from a study of blood T cell repertoires in COVID-19. Study-level background: In each case, the material was cDNA or gDNA derived from T cells, B-cell-depleted T cells, or PBMCs.

Authors' analysis steps: Estimated nucleated cell counts came from reference gene primer amplification. Sequencing used immunoSEQ multiplex PCR; TCRdb keeps in-frame clones, though not all of them. That table gives V, J and clone size, and the DNA gave D and trimming. This table has 110,000 to 150,000 clones, around 78% appearing once. This clone was recorded at least ten times. V dropped 6 bases and J dropped 2 bases, with 22 bases sitting between them. Germline V gives CDR1 MGHDK, CDR2 SYGVNS. There are 17 residues in the CDR3. This sequence joins TRBV25-1 and TRBJ2-5, with a possible D match to TRBD2 (5 bases). The clonotype comes from an older woman with acute or convalescent COVID-19. Source material: peripheral blood. The DNA of the CDR3 is TGTGCCAGCAGCGATCCCCTGTCCGGGGATTTTCAAGAGACCCAGTACTTC. This gives the protein CASSDPLSGDFQETQYF.